This TCR beta chain was obtained from a study of blood T cell repertoires in COVID-19. In the study overall: Researchers got acute and convalescent COVID-19 samples from the United States, Italy and Spain.

Germline CDR1 and CDR2: SNHLY and FYNNEI. Trimming cost V 7 bases and J 6 bases, with 15 bases left between them. The CDR3 spans 13 residues. Study processing details: Amplification from reference gene primers served as the basis for estimated nucleated cell counts. Method: immunoSEQ multiplex PCR; TCRdb's copy keeps in-frame clones and lacks some. The V and J calls and clone size come from that table; D and trimming were worked out from the DNA. The sample consists of around 180,000 clones, 88% of them appearing once. The receptor was isolated from a man aged 60-69 years with acute or convalescent COVID-19. Sequenced input: peripheral blood. This chain links TRBV2 with TRBJ1-2, with D unclear. The CDR3 coding sequence is TGTGCCAGCACCCGCTTAAAGAGGGATGGCTACACCTTC. It codes for CASTRLKRDGYTF.